These 32 T cell receptor beta chains were all obtained from the same sample, sequenced in a study of early T cells in non-severe SARS-CoV-2 infection. In TCRdb, the 5' RACE reads were re-called with MiXCR into one record per CDR3 protein. The sample records fewer than 85,000 distinct CDR3 sequences, about an eighth being singletons. What was sequenced was whole blood. These receptor sequences come from an adult who was a healthcare worker with PCR-confirmed SARS-CoV-2 infection or an uninfected control (not recorded which).

This clonotype was counted many times. The V call is TRBV14, the J call TRBJ2-6; no reliable D call. This CDR3 contains 13 residues. V lost 6 bases to trimming and J lost 0 bases, with 3 bases between them. The germline gives CDR1 SGHDN, CDR2 FVKESK. DNA of the CDR3: TGTGCCAGCAGATTCTCTGGGGCCAACGTCCTGACTTTC. Amino acids: CASRFSGANVLTF. Combining the CDR3 with reference TRBV14 and TRBJ2-6 gives the whole variable domain EAGVTQFPSHSVIEKGQTVTLRCDPISGHDNLYWYRRVMGKEIKFLLHFVKESKQDESGMPNNRFLAERTGGTYSTLKVQPAELEDSGVYFCASRFSGANVLTFGAGSRLTVL.

This chain connects TRBV6-1 to TRBJ1-1, with 7 bases identical to TRBD1. The CDR3 spans 13 residues. The V gene end was trimmed by 8 bases and the J gene end by 7 bases; junction bases not matched to a gene: 10. Germline CDR1 is MNHNS and CDR2 is SASEGT. The CDR3 spells CASGKTGSREAFF. Here the CDR3 DNA reads TGTGCCAGCGGGAAGACAGGGAGCCGTGAAGCTTTCTTT.

This rearrangement joins TRBV12-3 or TRBV12-4 to TRBJ1-2, with D possibly matching TRBD1 (6 bases). The ends were cut back, 11 bases at V and 2 bases at J, with 15 bases in the middle. This CDR3 has 13 residues. CDR3 loop: CASTGTNNYGYTF. The CDR3 DNA sequence: TGTGCCTCGACCGGGACAAACAACTATGGCTACACCTTC.

In this sample, this clonotype turned up many times. This rearrangement joins TRBV14 to TRBJ2-2, with 8 bases matching TRBD1. CDR1 and CDR2 (germline): SGHDN, FVKESK. V lost 4 bases, J lost 5 bases, and 12 bases stayed unmatched. The CDR3 spans 17 residues. The CDR3 nucleotides read TGTGCCAGCAGCCCCCACTTCGGACAGGGCGGGACCGGGGAGCTGTTTTTT. This sequence encodes CASSPHFGQGGTGELFF.

CDR3 sequence: CASSQRAEETQYF. The CDR3 nucleotides are TGTGCCAGCAGCCAAAGGGCCGAAGAGACCCAGTACTTC. V gene TRBV3-1 combines with J gene TRBJ2-5, with D hard to call. This CDR3 region has 13 residues. The V end was cut by 2 bases, the J end by 3 bases, with 7 bases between. From germline, CDR1 is LGHDT and CDR2 YNNKEL (reference sequence).

This clonotype was found many times. V gene TRBV7-8 combines with J gene TRBJ2-7; D may be TRBD1 or TRBD2 (5 bases each). V was shortened by 1 base and J by 4 bases, with 11 bases between the two germline ends. CDR3 size: 14 residues. The germline V gene has CDR1 SGHVS and CDR2 FQNEAQ. The CDR3 DNA follows: TGTGCCAGCAGCTTAGAGGGACCAAAGTACGAGCAGTACTTC. This codes for CASSLEGPKYEQYF.

V usage is TRBV12-5 and J usage is TRBJ2-1; 12 nucleotides line up with TRBD2. Trimming at V came to 1 base and at J to 8 bases, leaving 12 bases not matched to a gene. Germline V gene sequence: CDR1 LGHNT, CDR2 FRNRAP. The CDR3 loop spans 18 amino acids. In nucleotides, the CDR3 is TGTGCTAGTGGTTTGGGCGTAAAGGGACTAGCGGGCTGGGATGAGCAGTTCTTC. Translating it yields CASGLGVKGLAGWDEQFF.

This clonotype occurred many times. The V gene is TRBV12-3 or TRBV12-4, the J gene TRBJ2-2; TRBD2 matches at 12 bases. This CDR3 is built from 15 residues. The J segment lost 5 bases and the V segment lost 7 bases, leaving 5 bases of the junction unmatched. The CDR3 is CASILAGGLTGELFF. In DNA form, the CDR3 reads TGTGCCAGCATACTAGCGGGGGGATTAACCGGGGAGCTGTTTTTT.

This clonotype occurred a few times. The rearrangement links TRBV12-3 or TRBV12-4 to TRBJ1-1; no clear D gene. V was clipped by 6 bases and J by 7 bases, with 9 bases between them. There are 11 residues in the CDR3. The CDR3 loop reads CASSHSIEAFF. The DNA for the CDR3 is TGTGCCAGCAGCCACTCGATTGAAGCTTTCTTT.

This clonotype was found many times. The CDR3 bases are TGTGCCAGCAGTCAGACAGGTTCTTTTGTGTATGACACTGAAGCTTTCTTT. It is translated as CASSQTGSFVYDTEAFF. This chain connects TRBV6-5 to TRBJ1-1; D might be TRBD1 (6 bases). In germline, CDR1 is MNHEY, CDR2 SVGAGI. CDR3 length: 17 residues. V dropped 5 bases and J dropped 3 bases, with 22 bases sitting between them.

The gene calls are TRBV6-1 and TRBJ2-3, with 10 bases lining up with TRBD2. This CDR3 is built from 16 residues. V shed 3 bases, J shed 4 bases, and the junction held 7 bases outside the gene matches. The germline gives CDR1 MNHNS, CDR2 SASEGT. This chain's CDR3 is CASSEWASGGADTQYF. The CDR3 nucleotides are TGTGCCAGCAGTGAGTGGGCTAGCGGGGGAGCAGATACGCAGTATTTT.

A note on this clonotype: Just one base apart from a much larger clone, this may be a read error. The chain has TRBV10-1 and TRBJ1-1, with D possibly being TRBD1 (5 bases). Germline CDR1 and CDR2: WNHNN and SYGVQD (reference sequence). CDR3 size: 13 residues. The CDR3, as DNA: TGCGCCAGCATGCGGGGCACGAACACTGAAGCTCTCTTT. It yields the protein CASMRGTNTEALF.

V and J are TRBV11-2 and TRBJ1-1, with 8 nucleotides matching TRBD1. The junction had 4 bases not matched to a gene; V was cut back by 2 bases and J by 8 bases. The CDR3 sequence is 13 residues long. Germline CDR1 reads SGHAT; CDR2 reads FQNNGV. CDR3 bases: TGTGCCAGCAGCTTACAGGGGGCGGACGAAGCTTTCTTT. Residues: CASSLQGADEAFF.

This clonotype came up a few times. The V gene is TRBV27, the J gene TRBJ1-4, with 10 bases aligning to TRBD1. The J segment lost 2 bases and the V segment lost 1 base, leaving 10 bases of the junction unmatched. CDR1 and CDR2 (germline): MNHEY, SMNVEV (reference sequence). CDR3 size: 19 residues. CDR3 loop: CASSLYGLGQGGTNEKLFF. In DNA form, the CDR3 reads TGTGCCAGCAGTTTATACGGCCTAGGACAGGGGGGGACTAATGAAAAACTGTTTTTT.

This clonotype appeared a single time. The chain carries TRBV5-1 and TRBJ2-3; D is uncertain. Trimming pared 0 bases from V and 5 bases from J, leaving 4 bases between. Germline V gives CDR1 SGHRS, CDR2 YFSETQ. This CDR3 is 12 amino acids long. This chain's CDR3 is CASSLVQDTQYF. CDR3 sequence (DNA): TGCGCCAGCAGCTTGGTTCAAGATACGCAGTATTTT.

This clonotype was seen repeatedly, ten times or more. The chain recombines TRBV29-1 with TRBJ1-2; 11 nucleotides line up with TRBD1. The CDR3 loop spans 15 amino acids. V gave up 3 bases and J gave up 2 bases; unmatched junction bases: 5. CDR1 and CDR2 (germline): SQVTM, ANQGSEA. The CDR3 DNA sequence: TGCAGCGTTGACGTGGGGGACAGGGGGAACTATGGCTACACCTTC. Translating gives CSVDVGDRGNYGYTF.

The sample holds a few counts of this clonotype. This chain links TRBV5-6 with TRBJ2-1; 8 positions agree with TRBD2. With V trimmed by 1 base and J by 5 bases, 5 bases remained unmatched. Germline V lookup: CDR1 SGHDT, CDR2 YYEEEE. The CDR3 is 15 residues long. Here the CDR3 DNA reads TGTGCCAGCAGCTTGTTCGGGGGGGCCCACAATGAGCAGTTCTTC. Its protein is CASSLFGGAHNEQFF.

This clonotype showed up many times. V gene TRBV18 combines with J gene TRBJ2-7; 8 positions match TRBD1. The V gene end was trimmed by 6 bases and the J gene end by 3 bases; junction bases not matched to a gene: 4. The CDR3 consists of 13 residues. Germline V gene data show CDR1 as KGHSH and CDR2 as LQKENI. The CDR3 nucleotides read TGTGCCAGCTCGGCTGGACAGGGCTACGAGCAGTACTTC. Its protein product is CASSAGQGYEQYF.

The chain recombines TRBV7-9 with TRBJ1-1, with D uncertain. The CDR3 loop spans 14 amino acids. CDR1 is SEHNR, CDR2 FQNEAQ, per germline (reference sequence). Trimming pared 3 bases from V and 7 bases from J, leaving 15 bases between. The CDR3: CASSFPVGGNEAFF. CDR3 sequence (DNA): TGTGCCAGCAGCTTCCCGGTGGGTGGAAATGAAGCTTTCTTT.

This clonotype was detected once. Since a much larger clone is just one base distant, this may be a read error. This chain links TRBV6-5 with TRBJ2-3; 8 bases agree with TRBD1. V gave up 2 bases and J gave up 4 bases; unmatched junction bases: 8. Per germline, CDR1 MNHEY and CDR2 SVGAGI. The length of the CDR3 is 16 residues. The CDR3 nucleotides read TGTGCCAGCAGTTACGGGACAGGTCTCGGCGCAGATACGCAGTATTTT. This encodes CASSYGTGLGADTQYF.

This clonotype has a count of ten or more. This chain connects TRBV2 to TRBJ2-7, with D maybe TRBD2 (5 bases). V was clipped by 6 bases and J by 6 bases, with 15 bases between them. CDR1 is SNHLY, CDR2 FYNNEI, per germline. There are 13 residues in the CDR3. The CDR3 region has the DNA TGTGCCAGCAGCGGGGATACCCGGGGCGAGCAGTACTTC. Its translation: CASSGDTRGEQYF.

This clonotype has ten or more counts. The chain joins TRBV11-2 to TRBJ2-2; TRBD1 is a possible D gene (5 bases). The CDR3 spans 12 residues. Germline V gene sequence: CDR1 SGHAT, CDR2 FQNNGV. V lost 5 bases, J lost 7 bases, and 8 bases lay in between. In DNA form, the CDR3 reads TGTGCCAGCAGCCGACAGAGCGGGGAGCTGTTTTTT. Encoded protein: CASSRQSGELFF.

V and J are TRBV11-2 and TRBJ2-5; D is uncertain. V lost 4 bases and J lost 3, with 9 bases in between. The CDR3 is 13 residues long. CDR1 and CDR2 from the germline V gene are SGHAT and FQNNGV. In DNA form, the CDR3 reads TGTGCCAGCAGCTACAGACACGAAGAGACCCAGTACTTC. Translating gives CASSYRHEETQYF.

This clonotype was seen more than once but under ten times. The chain couples TRBV4-2 to TRBJ2-3, with a possible D match to TRBD1 (5 bases). Trimming left V 0 bases short and J 7 bases short, with 14 bases between. The CDR3 runs to 15 residues. The germline V gene has CDR1 LGHNA and CDR2 YNFKEQ. CDR3 in amino acids: CASSQDGQGRNTQYF. Here the CDR3 DNA reads TGTGCCAGCAGCCAAGATGGGCAGGGAAGGAATACGCAGTATTTT.

This clonotype appeared many times. The chain combines TRBV7-9 with TRBJ2-7; D is unclear. The CDR3 loop spans 13 amino acids. Trimming cost V 3 bases and J 2 bases, with 8 bases left between them. From germline, CDR1 is SEHNR and CDR2 FQNEAQ (reference sequence). The CDR3: CASSFPGTYEQYF. The CDR3 coding sequence is TGTGCCAGCAGCTTTCCTGGTACCTACGAGCAGTACTTC.

There are a few counts of this clonotype. The chain couples TRBV6-6 to TRBJ1-1; TRBD1 is a possible D gene (5 bases). V lost 4 bases, J lost 3 bases, and 12 bases lay in between. CDR1 and CDR2 from the germline V gene are MNHNY and SVGAGI (reference sequence). CDR3 size: 14 residues. The CDR3 sequence: CASSSRGFDTEAFF. The CDR3 region has the DNA TGTGCCAGCAGTTCCCGGGGGTTTGACACTGAAGCTTTCTTT.

This clonotype was seen a handful of times. This chain links TRBV7-9 with TRBJ2-2; the D gene is possibly TRBD2 (6 bases). Germline CDR1 and CDR2: SEHNR and FQNEAQ (reference sequence). This CDR3 region has 16 residues. Trimming removed 5 bases at V and 0 bases at J, with 13 bases between. CDR3 protein: CASSPFGGANTGELFF. CDR3 nucleotides: TGTGCCAGCAGCCCGTTCGGCGGGGCGAACACCGGGGAGCTGTTTTTT.

The rearrangement joins TRBV29-1 to TRBJ1-2; no firm D call. Between the trimmed V and J ends, which lost 1 base and 7 bases, there was a span of 13 bases. The germline V gene has CDR1 SQVTM and CDR2 ANQGSEA. CDR3 size: 13 residues. CDR3 amino acids: CSVEAGSVRGYTF. CDR3 in DNA: TGCAGCGTTGAAGCGGGCAGCGTGCGTGGCTACACCTTC.

The chain joins TRBV5-4 to TRBJ2-7; D gene unclear. The CDR3 is made up of 13 amino acids. Trimming cost V 3 bases and J 3 bases, with 10 bases left between them. Per the germline V gene, CDR1 is SGHNT and CDR2 is YYREEE (reference sequence). CDR3 nucleotide sequence: TGTGCCAGCAGCTCGCAGGATATCTACGAGCAGTACTTC. Protein: CASSSQDIYEQYF. Supplemented by reference TRBV5-4 and TRBJ2-7, the full variable domain reads ETGVTQSPTHLIKTRGQQVTLRCSSQSGHNTVSWYQQALGQGPQFIFQYYREEENGRGNFPPRFSGLQFPNYSSELNVNALELDDSALYLCASSSQDIYEQYFGPGTRLTVT.

Concerning this clonotype: A much larger clone lies one base from this, so it may be a read error. The V call is TRBV6-5, the J call TRBJ2-5; a possible D gene is TRBD1 (5 bases). This CDR3 has 12 amino acids. Germline CDR1 is MNHEY and CDR2 is SVGAGI. The CDR3 DNA sequence: TGTGTCAGCAGGCAGGGTCCAGAGACCCAGTACTTC. It encodes CVSRQGPETQYF.

This clonotype was seen more than once but under ten times. This chain connects TRBV29-1 to TRBJ1-1, with TRBD1 identical over 7 bases. CDR1 and CDR2 from the germline V gene are SQVTM and ANQGSEA. J was trimmed by 3 bases and V by 5 bases; bases with no gene match: 9. This CDR3 has 14 amino acids. CDR3 region: CSVRQGRGDTEAFF. The DNA for the CDR3 is TGCAGCGTTCGACAGGGCAGGGGGGACACTGAAGCTTTCTTT.

As to this clonotype: A read error is possible here, since a much larger clone lies one base away. The chain links TRBV7-9 to TRBJ2-1; D is unclear. The germline CDR1 and CDR2 sequences are SEHNR and FQNEAQ (reference sequence). The CDR3 is 16 residues long. CDR3 sequence: CASSLAEEAPYNEQSF. CDR3 sequence (DNA): TGTGCCAGCAGCTTAGCCGAAGAGGCCCCCTACAATGAGCAGTCCTTC.